One sample yielded the 14 T cell receptor beta chains listed below, sequenced in a study of early T cells in non-severe SARS-CoV-2 infection. TCRdb called the 5' RACE reads again in MiXCR, with one record for every CDR3 protein. The data show 50,000 or so distinct CDR3 sequences, just under 15% seen once. The source material was whole blood, sampled at baseline. Receptors originate from an adult who was a healthcare worker with PCR-confirmed SARS-CoV-2 infection or an uninfected control (not recorded which).

The chain links TRBV6-1 to TRBJ2-7, with a tentative D call TRBD1 (5 bases). This CDR3 comprises 12 residues. Germline V gives CDR1 MNHNS, CDR2 SASEGT. V lost 7 bases and J 0 bases, leaving 7 bases between the germline ends. CDR3 sequence (DNA): TGTGCCAGCACGGACAACTCCTACGAGCAGTACTTC. As protein: CASTDNSYEQYF.

This chain joins TRBV6-2 or TRBV6-3 and TRBJ2-3; TRBD1 aligns across 9 bases. With V trimmed by 2 bases and J by 3 bases, 6 bases remained unmatched. CDR3 length: 16 residues. CDR1 and CDR2 from the germline V gene are MNHEY and SVGEGT. The CDR3 is CASSYPGQGITDTQYF. The CDR3 bases are TGTGCCAGCAGTTACCCGGGACAGGGAATTACAGATACGCAGTATTTT.

The chain employs TRBV12-3 or TRBV12-4 and TRBJ1-2; 8 bases align to TRBD1. This CDR3 has 12 amino acids. V lost 6 bases to trimming and J lost 7 bases; unmatched junction nucleotides: 4. CDR3 nucleotides: TGTGCCAGCAGGACACAGGGGGGTGGCTACACCTTC. This sequence encodes CASRTQGGGYTF.

The table lists this clonotype with a few counts. CDR3 protein: CASSLRGQYTGELFF. CDR3 nucleotide sequence: TGTGCCAGCAGTTTAAGGGGACAGTACACCGGGGAGCTGTTTTTT. This chain links TRBV12-3 or TRBV12-4 with TRBJ2-2; 7 bases are a match to TRBD1. The ends lost 2 bases at V and 3 bases at J; junction bases unmatched: 3. The CDR3 has 15 residues.

In this sample, this clonotype turned up many times. The chain couples TRBV11-2 to TRBJ1-3; unclear D gene. Per germline, CDR1 SGHAT and CDR2 FQNNGV. The CDR3 extends over 15 amino acids. Trimming took 1 base from V and 0 from J, leaving 7 bases between them. The CDR3 loop is CASSLGPISGNTIYF. The CDR3 DNA reads TGTGCCAGCAGCTTAGGACCTATCTCTGGAAACACCATATATTTT.

This clonotype showed up just a few times. The chain employs TRBV3-1 and TRBJ2-4; no reliable D call. The CDR3 consists of 17 residues. The germline V and J ends were trimmed by 0 bases and 0 bases, with 12 bases remaining between them. The germline gives CDR1 LGHDT, CDR2 YNNKEL (reference sequence). The CDR3 DNA sequence: TGTGCCAGCAGCCAAGATACCGGTTCCGGAGCCAAAAACATTCAGTACTTC. This translates into CASSQDTGSGAKNIQYF.

The V gene is TRBV3-1, the J gene TRBJ2-1, with TRBD1 as a possible D gene (5 bases). V shed 6 bases and J shed 2 bases, with 14 bases lying between them. The CDR3 is made up of 15 amino acids. Germline CDR1 LGHDT, CDR2 YNNKEL (reference sequence). CDR3 bases: TGTGCCAGCAGACAAAGGGGATTGACCTACAATGAGCAGTTCTTC. This codes for CASRQRGLTYNEQFF.

This clonotype was observed a handful of times. The chain carries TRBV5-4 and TRBJ2-1; D may correspond to TRBD1 or TRBD2 (5 bases each). The germline gives CDR1 SGHNT, CDR2 YYREEE (reference sequence). The V end was cut by 0 bases, the J end by 2 bases, with 15 bases between. There are 17 residues in the CDR3. The CDR3 here is CASSLVRTNGAYNEQFF. The CDR3 DNA reads TGTGCCAGCAGCTTGGTCAGGACAAACGGGGCCTACAATGAGCAGTTCTTC.

This clonotype was counted a few times. The chain uses TRBV9 and TRBJ2-2; tentative D call: TRBD2 (5 bases). The V and J ends lost 2 bases and 7 bases respectively, with 18 bases between them. CDR1 SGDLS and CDR2 YYNGEE come from the germline V gene. The CDR3 runs 16 residues. The CDR3, as DNA: TGTGCCAGCAGCGTTGAGCACTCGGGGAGCGGCGGGGAGCTGTTTTTT. It translates to CASSVEHSGSGGELFF. Full variable domain (missing parts from reference TRBV9 and TRBJ2-2): DSGVTQTPKHLITATGQRVTLRCSPRSGDLSVYWYQQSLDQGLQFLIQYYNGEERAKGNILERFSAQQFPDLHSELNLSSLELGDSALYFCASSVEHSGSGGELFFGEGSRLTVL.

The chain is built from TRBV28 and TRBJ2-7, with D hard to call. Germline V gene data show CDR1 as MDHEN and CDR2 as SYDVKM. V lost 6 bases to trimming and J lost 2 bases, with 14 bases between them. The CDR3 has 14 amino acids. The CDR3 reads CASSYMTQAYEQYF. Here the CDR3 DNA reads TGTGCCAGCAGCTATATGACACAAGCCTACGAGCAGTACTTC.

This clonotype has more than one count but fewer than ten. This chain joins TRBV20-1 and TRBJ1-6; unclear D gene. The germline V gene encodes CDR1 DFQATT and CDR2 SNEGSKA (reference sequence). The CDR3 consists of 15 residues. The germline V and J ends were trimmed by 3 bases and 11 bases, with 20 bases remaining between them. The CDR3 here is CSARPSSSTSTPLHF. DNA for the CDR3: TGCAGTGCTAGGCCCTCCTCCTCGACAAGCACACCCCTCCACTTT.

The V and J genes are TRBV30 and TRBJ2-7; 7 bases align to TRBD2. Looked up from germline, CDR1 is GTSNPN and CDR2 is SVGIG (reference sequence). The CDR3 contains 15 residues. The V and J ends lost 3 bases and 0 bases, in that order; junction bases with no gene match: 8. The CDR3 bases are TGTGCCTGGAGAGGATTAGCGGGCAGCTCCTACGAGCAGTACTTC. It yields the protein CAWRGLAGSSYEQYF.

V and J are TRBV5-1 and TRBJ2-1, with 10 nucleotides matching TRBD2. After removal of 2 bases from V and 6 bases from J, the junction contained 2 bases not matched to a gene. Germline V gene data show CDR1 as SGHRS and CDR2 as YFSETQ. The CDR3 runs 14 residues. The CDR3 nucleotides read TGCGCCAGCAGCTTACGGACTAGCGGCAATGAGCAGTTCTTC. Its translation: CASSLRTSGNEQFF.

This rearrangement joins TRBV7-9 to TRBJ2-2; D might be TRBD1 or TRBD2, each matching 7 bases. CDR1 is SEHNR, CDR2 FQNEAQ, per germline (reference sequence). This CDR3 spans 14 amino acids. The V end lost 5 bases, the J end lost 7 bases, and 14 bases lay between the germline ends. This CDR3 is CASSRQGGSGELFF. As DNA, the CDR3 is TGTGCCAGCAGCCGACAGGGAGGGAGCGGGGAGCTGTTTTTT.